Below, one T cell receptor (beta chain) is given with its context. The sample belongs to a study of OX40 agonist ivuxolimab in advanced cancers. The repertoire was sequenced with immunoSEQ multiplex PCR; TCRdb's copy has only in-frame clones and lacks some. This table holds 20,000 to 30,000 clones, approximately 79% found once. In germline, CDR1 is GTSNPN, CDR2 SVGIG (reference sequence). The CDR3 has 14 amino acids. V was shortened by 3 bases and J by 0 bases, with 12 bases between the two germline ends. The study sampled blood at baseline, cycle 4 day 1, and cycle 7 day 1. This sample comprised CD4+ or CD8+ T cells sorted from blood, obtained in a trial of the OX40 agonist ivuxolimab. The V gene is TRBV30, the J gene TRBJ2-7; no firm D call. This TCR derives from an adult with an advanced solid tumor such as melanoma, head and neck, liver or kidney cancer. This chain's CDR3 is CAWRSSDSSYEQYF. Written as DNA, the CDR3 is TGTGCCTGGAGGTCGAGCGATTCCTCCTACGAGCAGTACTTC. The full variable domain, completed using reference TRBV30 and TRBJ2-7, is SQTIHQWPATLVQPVGSPLSLECTVEGTSNPNLYWYRQAAGRGLQLLFYSVGIGQISSEVPQNLSASRPQDRQFILSSKKLLLSDSGFYLCAWRSSDSSYEQYFGPGTRLTVT.